This TCR beta chain is from a study of blood T cell repertoires in COVID-19. Profiled with immunoSEQ multiplex PCR; TCRdb holds only in-frame clones, not every one. The table has 150,000 to 200,000 clones, almost 85% seen once. The CDR3 covers 16 residues. Losses at the gene ends were 1 base for V and 2 bases for J; bases not matched to a gene: 2. The V gene's germline CDR1 is SGDLS and CDR2 YYNGEE. The specimen was peripheral blood. This rearrangement joins TRBV9 to TRBJ2-1; 11 bases align to TRBD2. The receptor was derived from a human donor with acute or convalescent COVID-19. The donor label of this sample is uncertain. This CDR3 reads CASSVQLAGAYNEQFF. The CDR3 nucleotides read TGTGCCAGCAGCGTACAACTAGCGGGAGCCTACAATGAGCAGTTCTTC. Looking up the rest from reference TRBV9 and TRBJ2-1 gives the full variable domain: DSGVTQTPKHLITATGQRVTLRCSPRSGDLSVYWYQQSLDQGLQFLIQYYNGEERAKGNILERFSAQQFPDLHSELNLSSLELGDSALYFCASSVQLAGAYNEQFFGPGTRLTVL.